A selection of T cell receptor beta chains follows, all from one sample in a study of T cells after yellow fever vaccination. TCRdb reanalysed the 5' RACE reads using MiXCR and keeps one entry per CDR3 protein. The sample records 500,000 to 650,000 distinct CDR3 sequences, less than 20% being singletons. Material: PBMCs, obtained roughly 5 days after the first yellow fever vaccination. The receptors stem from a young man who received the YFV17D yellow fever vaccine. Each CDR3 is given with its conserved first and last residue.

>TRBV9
CASSPGTGPTTLHF
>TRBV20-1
CSARDASTQETQYF
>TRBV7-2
CATTMVAGQQYF
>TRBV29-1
CSVGREYGYTF
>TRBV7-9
CASSLGVAYEQYF
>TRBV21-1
CARTNRASTDTQYF
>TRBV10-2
CASAGNDVATEKLFF
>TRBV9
CASSYGLSDTQYF
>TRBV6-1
CASRWGAGDTQYF
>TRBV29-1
CSVDLITGDGYTF
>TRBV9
CASSVDPTKTSTDTQYF
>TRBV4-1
CASSQDSQGVLGTQYF
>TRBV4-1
CASSDRVGANEQFF
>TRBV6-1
CATGDRAYSPLHF
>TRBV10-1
CASSESSAPGAFF
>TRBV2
CASSQMGYDEQYF
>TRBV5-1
CASSPTDATQETQYF
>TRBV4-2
CASSPQGRDSNQPQHF
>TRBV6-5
CASSYREGETQYF
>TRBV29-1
CSAVWSDFENIQYF
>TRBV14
CASNEGALNEQFF
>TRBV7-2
CASSFSGGASGELFF
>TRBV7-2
CASRSAISTDTQYF
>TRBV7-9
CASSRTGTDTQYF
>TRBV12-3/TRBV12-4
CASRPSGQPANYGYTF
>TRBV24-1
CATSDPNEANEQFF
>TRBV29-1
CSVTGQGNTEAFF
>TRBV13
CASTVENSPLHF
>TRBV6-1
CASRRGSGTLGETQYF
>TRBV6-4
CASSDSSSNTEAFF
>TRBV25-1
CASSPWDGEYQETQYF
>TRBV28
CASSSPGQGAEGPQHF
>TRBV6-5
CASSYLALGSPLHF
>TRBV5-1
CASRPKRGGQETQYF
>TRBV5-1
CASSVPGPIPEAFF
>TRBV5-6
CASSRDSPYNEQFF
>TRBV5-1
CASSFGLAGGRTGADTQYF
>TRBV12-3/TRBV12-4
CASSRYHRNTEAFF
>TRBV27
CASSLIGAALTDTQYF
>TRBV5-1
CASSLAIAGGNNEQFF
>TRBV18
CASSPEGARGTEAFF
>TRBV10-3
CAISESSSSYNSPLHF